One sample yielded the 7 T cell receptor beta chains listed below, sequenced in a study of shared clonotypes between healthy human individuals. Here immunoSEQ multiplex PCR was the method, and the copy in TCRdb shows in-frame clones only, minus some. The data hold hundreds of thousands of clones, with around 77% observed a single time. Sequencing input: PBMCs. The receptor source for this set is a woman between 40 and 50 years old in good health. Some clones in this sample may be carry-over from other donors' samples.

The V gene is TRBV10-3, the J gene TRBJ1-3, with 7 bases that match TRBD1. The CDR3 length is 17 residues. Losses at the gene ends were 3 bases for V and 4 bases for J; bases not matched to a gene: 12. Germline assignment: CDR1 ENHRY and CDR2 SYGVKD. The CDR3 sequence: CAISEGGQSLGGNTIYF. The CDR3 DNA reads as TGTGCCATCAGTGAAGGGGGACAGAGCCTGGGCGGAAACACCATATATTTT.

The CDR3 nucleotides read TGTGCCAGCATCCATACCCTGGGGAATGAGCAGTTCTTC. It is translated as CASIHTLGNEQFF. The rearrangement uses TRBV11-2 and TRBJ2-1, with no clear D. Trimming pared 7 bases from V and 7 bases from J, leaving 14 bases between. Germline CDR1 SGHAT, CDR2 FQNNGV. This CDR3 region has 13 residues.

This clone was observed once. V usage is TRBV20-1 and J usage is TRBJ2-7, with a weak D call TRBD2 (5 bases). The CDR3 runs to 10 residues. The germline gives CDR1 DFQATT, CDR2 SNEGSKA (reference sequence). The V end lost 3 bases, the J end lost 8 bases, and 8 bases lay between the germline ends. The CDR3 here is CSARSSKQYF. CDR3 sequence (DNA): TGCAGTGCTAGGTCTAGCAAGCAGTACTTC.

This clone came up once. The chain couples TRBV6-5 to TRBJ2-5; unclear D gene. The CDR3 extends over 13 amino acids. V lost 4 bases, J lost 5 bases, and 11 bases lay in between. Germline loops: CDR1 MNHEY, CDR2 SVGAGI. CDR3 sequence reads: CASSSGIRETQYF. In nucleotides, the CDR3 is TGTGCCAGCAGTTCTGGGATACGGGAGACCCAGTACTTC.

The chain combines TRBV30 with TRBJ2-1; D is ambiguous. CDR3 size: 14 residues. Germline lookup yields CDR1 GTSNPN and CDR2 SVGIG (reference sequence). DNA for the CDR3: TGTTCCGCCCCTGACCCGAAAAGAAACAATGAGCAGTTCTTC. This gives the protein CSAPDPKRNNEQFF.

The table lists this clone with a few counts. The chain recombines TRBV5-1 with TRBJ2-7, with D tentatively TRBD2 (6 bases). The germline CDR1 and CDR2 sequences are SGHRS and YFSETQ. This CDR3 spans 16 amino acids. The ends were cut back, 0 bases at V and 0 bases at J, with 13 bases in the middle. Here the CDR3 reads CASSLEEGSPSYEQYF. CDR3 nucleotides: TGCGCCAGCAGCTTGGAGGAGGGATCCCCCTCCTACGAGCAGTACTTC.

This clone was counted once. The DNA of the CDR3 is TGTGCCAGCAGTTTAGGAGGGATGAACACCGGGGAGCTGTTTTTT. Encoded protein: CASSLGGMNTGELFF. J is TRBJ2-2 and V is TRBV25-1; D might be TRBD2 (6 bases). V shed 5 bases and J shed 1 base, with 11 bases lying between them. The germline V gene encodes CDR1 MGHDK and CDR2 SYGVNS. The CDR3 spans 15 residues.